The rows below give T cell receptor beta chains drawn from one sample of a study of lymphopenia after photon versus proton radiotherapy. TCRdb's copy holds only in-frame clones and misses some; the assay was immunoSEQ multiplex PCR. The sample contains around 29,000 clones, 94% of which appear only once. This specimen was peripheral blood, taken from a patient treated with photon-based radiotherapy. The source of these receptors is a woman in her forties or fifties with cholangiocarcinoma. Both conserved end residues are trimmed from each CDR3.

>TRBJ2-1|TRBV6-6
ASSPDRGTDEQF
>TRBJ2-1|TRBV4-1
ASSPAAGNEQF
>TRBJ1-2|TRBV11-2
ASSLGRDGYT
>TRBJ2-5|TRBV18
ASSPRQRGAEETQY
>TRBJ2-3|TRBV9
ASSVAGNTQY
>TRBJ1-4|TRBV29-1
SVRKGTGGEKLF
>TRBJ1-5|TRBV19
ASSPPGQGPNQPQH
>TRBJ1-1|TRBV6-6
ASRRGTNTEAF
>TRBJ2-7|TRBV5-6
ASSLLLAGDYEQY
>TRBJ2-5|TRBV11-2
ASSLDPARGVGWQETQY
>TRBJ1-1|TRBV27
ASSLLGTTEAF
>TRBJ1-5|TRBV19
ASSIGNQPQH
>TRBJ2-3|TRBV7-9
ASSSTGTGASDTQY
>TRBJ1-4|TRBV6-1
ASSEFAGAQRKLF
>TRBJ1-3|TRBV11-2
ASSLERHAGNTIY
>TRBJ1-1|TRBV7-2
ASSLDLVRVTEAF
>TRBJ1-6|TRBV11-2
ASSPGQTWSPLH
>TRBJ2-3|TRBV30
AWTIAGLGTDTQY
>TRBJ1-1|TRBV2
ASSAWNTEAF
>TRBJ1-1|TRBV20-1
SARRDREAF
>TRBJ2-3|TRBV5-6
ASSLDFGGDPDTQY
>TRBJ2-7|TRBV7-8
ASSWVGRNLTYEQY
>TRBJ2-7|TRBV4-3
ASSLIRGPSHEQY
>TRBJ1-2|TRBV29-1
SVGFRDPIGYGYT
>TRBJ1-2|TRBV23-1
ASSVFYGYT
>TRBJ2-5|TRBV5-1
ASSLGGRETQY
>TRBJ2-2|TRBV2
ASSRLAGGYTGELF
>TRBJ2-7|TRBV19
ASSIGDRALSYEQY
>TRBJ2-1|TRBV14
ASSQDAPYNEQF
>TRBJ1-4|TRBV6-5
ASSYSTGTGGEKLF
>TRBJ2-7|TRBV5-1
ASKLASSYEQY
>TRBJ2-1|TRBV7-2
ASSPFREEQF
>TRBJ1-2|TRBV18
ASSSFDGPNYGYT
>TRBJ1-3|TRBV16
ASSQYGSQQMGSGNTIY
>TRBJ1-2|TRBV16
ASSQGANYGYT
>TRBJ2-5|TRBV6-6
ASSYGGSSETQY
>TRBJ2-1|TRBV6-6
ASTPGLGQF
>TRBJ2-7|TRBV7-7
ASSLTLGAYEQY
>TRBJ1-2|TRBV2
ASSDEGLHGYT
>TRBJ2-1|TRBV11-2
ASSPPKWARNEQF
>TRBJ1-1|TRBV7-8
ASSLWGRGITEAF
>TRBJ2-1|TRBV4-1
ASSQGRATGYNEQF